These T cell receptor beta chains were read from a single sample in a study of Ad26.COV2.S vaccination and SARS-CoV-2 variants. Measured with immunoSEQ multiplex PCR; TCRdb has only the in-frame clones, and not every one. The repertoire holds some 290,000 clones, with over 80% as singletons. The source material was peripheral blood, sampled in a trial of Ad26.COV2.S vaccine versus placebo. Receptors were obtained from a person between 18 and 59 years old who received the Ad26.COV2.S COVID-19 vaccine or a placebo. CDR3s include the opening cysteine and the closing phenylalanine or tryptophan. The D gene is left open where the match is weak. Clone sizes are given selectively: once, few, many, or a class where the clone is expanded.

j_call v_call clone_size d_call cdr3_aa cdr3_nt
TRBJ2-3 TRBV6-5 NA TRBD1 CASKQGQGYTDTQYF TGTGCCAGCAAGCAGGGACAGGGCTACACAGATACGCAGTATTTT
TRBJ2-1 TRBV4-1 NA NA CASSREGARYNEQFF TGCGCCAGCAGCCGGGAGGGGGCCCGATACAATGAGCAGTTCTTC
TRBJ2-1 TRBV6-6 NA NA CASSYPGKNNEQFF TGTGCCAGCAGTTATCCCGGGAAAAACAATGAGCAGTTCTTC
TRBJ1-3 TRBV9 NA NA CASSVSGSSGNTIYF TGTGCCAGCAGCGTAAGTGGCAGTTCTGGAAACACCATATATTTT
TRBJ1-2 TRBV29-1 NA NA CSVESQPRGYTF TGCAGCGTTGAATCACAACCGAGGGGCTACACCTTC
TRBJ2-1 TRBV19 once NA CASRDTGQNNEQFF TGTGCCAGTAGGGATACCGGGCAGAACAATGAGCAGTTCTTC
TRBJ2-2 TRBV19 NA TRBD2 CASSKSGGVVFANTGELFF TGTGCCAGTAGCAAAAGCGGGGGGGTAGTATTCGCGAACACCGGGGAGCTGTTTTTT
TRBJ2-1 TRBV18 NA NA CASSPDTISRGWFF TGTGCCAGCTCACCCGATACTATCAGCCGAGGGTGGTTCTTC
TRBJ1-6 TRBV5-1 NA NA CASRSTNSPLHF TGCGCCAGCAGAAGTACAAATTCACCCCTCCACTTT
TRBJ2-5 TRBV5-1 once NA CASSLDTYPETQYF TGCGCCAGCAGCTTGGATACGTACCCAGAGACCCAGTACTTC
TRBJ2-5 TRBV7-9 few NA CASSFVGVQETQYF TGTGCCAGCAGCTTTGTCGGGGTACAAGAGACCCAGTACTTC
TRBJ1-1 TRBV5-4 NA TRBD1 CASSWAGTGRTEAFF TGTGCCAGCAGCTGGGCCGGGACAGGGAGGACTGAAGCTTTCTTT
TRBJ1-2 TRBV28 NA TRBD1 CASSLTGTNYGYTF TGTGCCAGCAGTTTGACAGGGACAAACTATGGCTACACCTTC
TRBJ1-1 TRBV7-8 once TRBD1 CASSLNRGPGAEAFF TGTGCCAGCAGCCTCAACAGGGGGCCGGGGGCTGAAGCTTTCTTT
TRBJ2-3 TRBV6-4 few TRBD2 CASSDSYSGGALDTQYF TGTGCCAGCAGTGACTCGTATAGCGGGGGGGCCTTAGATACGCAGTATTTT
TRBJ2-6 TRBV5-1 NA NA CASSLGLSGANVLTF TGCGCCAGCAGCCTGGGACTGTCTGGGGCCAACGTCCTGACTTTC
TRBJ2-7 TRBV11-2 NA NA CASTTGYEQYF TGTGCCAGCACCACGGGTTACGAGCAGTACTTC
TRBJ1-2 TRBV7-9 NA TRBD1 CASSPQGADGYTF TGTGCCAGCAGCCCACAGGGGGCCGATGGCTACACCTTC
TRBJ1-2 TRBV15 NA TRBD1 CATSTRTGELCGYTF TGTGCCACCAGCACCCGGACAGGGGAGTTGTGTGGCTACACCTTC
TRBJ1-1 TRBV29-1 NA TRBD1 CSVSKQGDGTEAFF TGCAGCGTTTCAAAACAGGGGGATGGAACTGAAGCTTTCTTT
TRBJ2-6 TRBV28 NA NA CASDYSGANVLTF TGTGCCAGCGATTACTCTGGGGCCAACGTCCTGACTTTC
TRBJ2-1 TRBV9 NA TRBD2 CASSIRGGLYNEQFF TGTGCCAGCAGCATCCGGGGGGGCCTCTACAATGAGCAGTTCTTC
TRBJ2-5 TRBV4-1 NA TRBD1 CASSQERAGQGAGGETQYF TGCGCCAGCAGCCAAGAACGGGCTGGACAGGGGGCAGGAGGAGAGACCCAGTACTTC
TRBJ1-2 TRBV6-6 once TRBD1 CASSKPGQGSNGYTF TGTGCCAGCAGTAAACCGGGACAGGGTTCAAATGGCTACACCTTC
TRBJ1-2 TRBV5-1 NA TRBD1 CASSTPGQGSGYTF TGCGCCAGCAGCACCCCGGGACAGGGTTCGGGCTACACCTTC
TRBJ1-3 TRBV29-1 NA NA CSVGQATGNTIYF TGCAGCGTTGGACAGGCTACGGGAAACACCATATATTTT
TRBJ1-1 TRBV9 NA NA CASSANRQDPMNTEAFF TGTGCCAGCAGCGCCAACCGACAGGATCCCATGAACACTGAAGCTTTCTTT
TRBJ2-5 TRBV7-8 NA NA CASSPKRAGARETQYF TGTGCCAGCAGCCCCAAGAGGGCAGGGGCGCGTGAGACCCAGTACTTC
TRBJ2-7 TRBV7-2 NA NA CASSLGGGIDEQYF TGTGCCAGCAGCTTAGGAGGGGGAATCGACGAGCAGTACTTC
TRBJ2-6 TRBV11-3 NA TRBD2 CASSNPSRGGSSGANVLTF TGTGCCAGCAGCAACCCCTCCCGCGGGGGGAGCTCTGGGGCCAACGTCCTGACTTTC
TRBJ2-2 TRBV18 NA NA CASDQGGELFF TGTGCCAGTGACCAAGGCGGGGAGCTGTTTTTT
TRBJ2-3 TRBV4-2 NA TRBD2 CASSTRGVDTQYF TGTGCCAGCAGCACGCGGGGGGTAGATACGCAGTATTTT
TRBJ2-5 TRBV19 few TRBD1 CASRRSTGMRETQYF TGTGCCAGTAGGCGATCGACAGGGATGAGGGAGACCCAGTACTTC
TRBJ1-5 TRBV7-2 NA TRBD1 CASSLGGTGAFYSNQPQHF TGTGCCAGCAGCTTAGGTGGGACAGGGGCATTTTATAGCAATCAGCCCCAGCATTTT
TRBJ2-3 TRBV3-1/TRBV3-2 NA NA CASSQELKAFTDTQYF TGTGCCAGCAGCCAAGAACTTAAAGCGTTCACAGATACGCAGTATTTT
TRBJ2-5 TRBV7-7 NA NA CASSSRARTGETQYF TGTGCCAGCAGCTCACGGGCCCGAACGGGAGAGACCCAGTACTTC
TRBJ2-7 TRBV6-5 once TRBD2 CASSGGTYEQYF TGTGCCAGTAGCGGGGGAACCTACGAGCAGTACTTC
TRBJ2-7 TRBV7-2 NA NA CASSFIVLDEQYF TGTGCCAGCAGCTTTATTGTGCTAGACGAGCAGTACTTC
TRBJ1-5 TRBV28 few NA CASSLRQSLDQPQHF TGTGCCAGCAGTTTAAGGCAGTCGCTAGATCAGCCCCAGCATTTT
TRBJ2-7 TRBV7-2 NA TRBD1 CASSPDRGPYEQYF TGTGCCAGCAGCCCGGACAGGGGGCCCTACGAGCAGTACTTC
TRBJ2-1 TRBV19 NA TRBD2 CASSITGGNEQFF TGTGCCAGTAGTATAACGGGGGGTAATGAGCAGTTCTTC
TRBJ1-4 TRBV28 NA NA CASSFPAGGKLFF TGTGCCAGCAGTTTCCCGGCCGGGGGAAAACTGTTTTTT
TRBJ2-4 TRBV19 NA TRBD1 CASRRTGLAKNIQYF TGTGCCAGTAGGCGGACAGGGTTAGCCAAAAACATTCAGTACTTC
TRBJ2-3 TRBV11-3 NA NA CASSLTTGTPYTDTQYF TGTGCCAGCAGCCTAACTACCGGGACACCATACACAGATACGCAGTATTTT
TRBJ2-1 TRBV12-3/TRBV12-4 once TRBD1 CASSATGGSEQFF TGTGCCAGCAGCGCGACAGGGGGCAGCGAGCAGTTCTTC
TRBJ1-5 TRBV19 NA TRBD1 CASSPPDRESAPQHF TGTGCCAGTAGTCCCCCCGACAGGGAGAGCGCGCCCCAGCATTTT
TRBJ2-5 TRBV30 few TRBD2 CAWDAGGETQYF TGTGCCTGGGACGCGGGGGGAGAGACCCAGTACTTC
TRBJ1-1 TRBV6-5 NA NA CASRGLTPNTEAFF TGTGCCAGCAGAGGACTGACACCCAACACTGAAGCTTTCTTT
TRBJ2-7 TRBV28 NA NA CASTPAAETYEQYF TGTGCCAGCACTCCTGCGGCAGAAACCTACGAGCAGTACTTC
TRBJ2-7 TRBV28 NA TRBD1 CASSSLSGTGSSEQYF TGTGCCAGCAGTTCCCTTTCCGGGACAGGGTCATCCGAGCAGTACTTC
TRBJ2-7 TRBV24-1 NA TRBD2 CATSEGGKGPYEQYF TGTGCCACCAGCGAGGGAGGGAAGGGGCCCTACGAGCAGTACTTC
TRBJ1-2 TRBV6-5 NA NA CASSYDRQSGGYTF TGTGCCAGCAGTTACGACAGACAGAGCGGTGGCTACACCTTC
TRBJ2-1 TRBV3-1/TRBV3-2 NA NA CASSQERGGSNEQFF TGTGCCAGCAGCCAAGAGAGGGGGGGCAGCAATGAGCAGTTCTTC
TRBJ1-2 TRBV24-1 once NA CATSEEGIF TGTGCCACCAGTGAAGAGGGCATCTTC